Presented here are 18 T cell receptor beta chains from one specimen sequenced in a study of blood T cell repertoires in COVID-19. Assay: immunoSEQ multiplex PCR; the TCRdb copy retains only in-frame clones and omits some. Found here are more than 200,000 clones, 88% of them singletons; the top ten hold about 2.5%. The specimen sequenced was peripheral blood. All receptors come from a woman aged 55-69 years with acute or convalescent COVID-19.

V is TRBV19 and J is TRBJ1-2; D not resolved. V was pared by 3 bases and J by 0 bases, with 8 bases between. This CDR3 is 14 amino acids long. Germline CDR1 LNHDA, CDR2 SQIVND (reference sequence). The CDR3 is CASSMVGANYGYTF. The CDR3 nucleotides read TGTGCCAGTAGTATGGTGGGAGCTAACTATGGCTACACCTTC.

This chain uses TRBV3-1 (or the pseudogene TRBV3-2) with TRBJ2-1; D possibly corresponds to TRBD1 (5 bases). Germline V lookup: CDR1 LGHDT, CDR2 YNNKEL (reference sequence). The CDR3 has 17 amino acids. V shed 0 bases and J shed 5 bases, with 17 bases lying between them. CDR3 region: CASSQDPGRAVHNEQFF. The CDR3, as DNA: TGTGCCAGCAGCCAAGATCCGGGCAGGGCGGTTCACAATGAGCAGTTCTTC.

J is TRBJ2-1 and V is TRBV6-2 or TRBV6-3; D unresolved. Germline loops: CDR1 MNHEY, CDR2 SVGEGT. Trimming took off 5 bases at V and 5 bases at J, with 7 bases between the two ends. The CDR3 totals 12 residues. CDR3: CASSARDNEQFF. In nucleotides, the CDR3 is TGTGCCAGCAGTGCGAGAGACAATGAGCAGTTCTTC.

V usage is TRBV19 and J usage is TRBJ1-3; D not resolved. With 5 bases removed from V and 0 bases from J, the gap between germline ends came to 20 bases. Germline lookup yields CDR1 LNHDA and CDR2 SQIVND (reference sequence). This CDR3 comprises 18 residues. The CDR3 bases are TGTGCCAGTAGTCCTGGATGGGGAGAAACAGACTCTGGAAACACCATATATTTT. It translates to CASSPGWGETDSGNTIYF.

This rearrangement joins TRBV11-2 to TRBJ2-3, with 8 nucleotides matching TRBD2. Germline values: CDR1 SGHAT, CDR2 FQNNGV. V lost 2 bases, J lost 8 bases, and 6 bases stayed unmatched. This CDR3 is built from 14 residues. The CDR3 reads CASSLPGGAGTQYF. Here the CDR3 DNA reads TGTGCCAGCAGCTTACCGGGGGGGGCCGGTACGCAGTATTTT.

This chain's CDR3 is CASRARGRDSPLHF. The DNA for the CDR3 is TGTGCCAGTAGAGCCCGGGGGAGGGATTCACCCCTCCACTTT. The genes are TRBV19 and TRBJ1-6; D perhaps matches TRBD1 (5 bases). The germline V gene encodes CDR1 LNHDA and CDR2 SQIVND (reference sequence). The CDR3 loop spans 14 amino acids. Trimming took 6 bases from V and 8 from J, leaving 14 bases between them.

The rearrangement joins TRBV19 to TRBJ1-5, with a weak D call TRBD1 (6 bases). The CDR3 is made up of 16 amino acids. Trimming pared 5 bases from V and 2 bases from J, leaving 16 bases between. Germline CDR1 and CDR2: LNHDA and SQIVND (reference sequence). CDR3 in amino acids: CASSPYTGFGNQPQHF. The CDR3 bases are TGTGCCAGTAGTCCCTATACAGGGTTCGGCAATCAGCCCCAGCATTTT.

The chain uses TRBV3-1 (or the pseudogene TRBV3-2) and TRBJ1-2; D may be TRBD1 (5 bases). CDR1 and CDR2 (germline): LGHDT, YNNKEL (reference sequence). The CDR3 has 15 amino acids. Trimming took off 1 base at V and 4 bases at J, with 13 bases between the two ends. The CDR3 loop is CASSQGQLILYGYTF. The CDR3 DNA follows: TGTGCCAGCAGCCAAGGACAGTTAATTCTCTATGGCTACACCTTC.

The chain has TRBV19 and TRBJ1-4, with 9 bases identical to TRBD1. With V trimmed by 5 bases and J by 1 base, 5 bases remained unmatched. Germline CDR1 reads LNHDA; CDR2 reads SQIVND (reference sequence). This CDR3 has 16 amino acids. The CDR3 DNA reads as TGTGCCAGTAGTGAACAGGGGGCCAGAACTAATGAAAAACTGTTTTTT. This gives the protein CASSEQGARTNEKLFF.

The V call is TRBV30, the J call TRBJ2-7; tentative D call: TRBD1 (6 bases). Germline V gene sequence: CDR1 GTSNPN, CDR2 SVGIG (reference sequence). The CDR3 sequence is 13 residues long. The V and J ends lost 0 bases and 4 bases respectively, with 10 bases between them. The CDR3: CAWSVGRGYEQYF. Here the CDR3 DNA reads TGTGCCTGGAGTGTTGGCAGGGGATACGAGCAGTACTTC. Full variable domain (missing parts from reference TRBV30 and TRBJ2-7): SQTIHQWPATLVQPVGSPLSLECTVEGTSNPNLYWYRQAAGRGLQLLFYSVGIGQISSEVPQNLSASRPQDRQFILSSKKLLLSDSGFYLCAWSVGRGYEQYFGPGTRLTVT.

This clone appeared a single time. V usage is TRBV27 and J usage is TRBJ2-3; TRBD1 might be the D (5 bases). The V and J ends lost 7 bases and 2 bases respectively, with 10 bases between them. Per germline, CDR1 MNHEY and CDR2 SMNVEV (reference sequence). There are 13 residues in the CDR3. The CDR3 nucleotides are TGTGCCAGCACCAGACAGTACACAGATACGCAGTATTTT. Translated: CASTRQYTDTQYF.

V usage is TRBV5-1 and J usage is TRBJ2-1; 13 nucleotides line up with TRBD2. J was trimmed by 8 bases and V by 7 bases; bases with no gene match: 12. Germline V gene sequence: CDR1 SGHRS, CDR2 YFSETQ. This CDR3 comprises 16 residues. The CDR3 coding sequence is TGCGCCAGCTCGGGGCCCCGACTAGCGGGGGGCGATGAGCAGTTCTTC. Residues: CASSGPRLAGGDEQFF.

This rearrangement joins TRBV6-5 to TRBJ2-3; possible D gene TRBD2, 6 bases. The CDR3 runs to 15 residues. CDR1 and CDR2 (germline): MNHEY, SVGAGI. Trimming took off 6 bases at V and 2 bases at J, with 15 bases between the two ends. CDR3 DNA: TGTGCCAGCAGACCAGGCGGGGCCCTCACAGATACGCAGTATTTT. This encodes CASRPGGALTDTQYF.

This sequence joins TRBV11-2 and TRBJ2-3, with 7 nucleotides matching TRBD2. Germline V gene sequence: CDR1 SGHAT, CDR2 FQNNGV. This CDR3 is built from 15 residues. V trimming: 4 bases; J trimming: 1 base; junction bases outside the gene matches: 5. For the CDR3, the DNA is TGTGCCAGCAGCTCGAGCGGGGTCGGCACAGATACGCAGTATTTT. This encodes CASSSSGVGTDTQYF.

The chain employs TRBV6-5 and TRBJ2-3; TRBD2 agrees at 7 bases. The CDR3 spans 14 residues. The V gene's germline CDR1 is MNHEY and CDR2 SVGAGI. The V and J ends lost 7 bases and 1 base, in that order; junction bases with no gene match: 5. CDR3 protein: CASNGAGGTDTQYF. The DNA for the CDR3 is TGTGCCAGCAATGGTGCGGGAGGCACAGATACGCAGTATTTT.

The chain links TRBV19 to TRBJ2-3, with 7 bases that match TRBD1. The V and J ends lost 7 bases and 4 bases, in that order; junction bases with no gene match: 8. The CDR3 covers 14 residues. Germline V lookup: CDR1 LNHDA, CDR2 SQIVND (reference sequence). In nucleotides, the CDR3 is TGTGCCAGTACCCCAAGGGGGCGGGCAGATACGCAGTATTTT. Translation gives CASTPRGRADTQYF. Drawing the rest from reference TRBV19 and TRBJ2-3, the complete variable domain is DGGITQSPKYLFRKEGQNVTLSCEQNLNHDAMYWYRQDPGQGLRLIYYSQIVNDFQKGDIAEGYSVSREKKESFPLTVTSAQKNPTAFYLCASTPRGRADTQYFGPGTRLTVL.

The chain joins TRBV30 to TRBJ2-1, with D possibly being TRBD2 (5 bases). Germline V gene sequence: CDR1 GTSNPN, CDR2 SVGIG (reference sequence). This CDR3 region has 15 residues. V shed 3 bases and J shed 0 bases, with 12 bases lying between them. The CDR3 sequence: CAWSAGLSSYNEQFF. CDR3 sequence (DNA): TGTGCCTGGAGCGCGGGCCTCAGCTCCTACAATGAGCAGTTCTTC.

The J gene is TRBJ1-1, the V gene TRBV6-6; D perhaps matches TRBD1 (5 bases). The CDR3 is 13 amino acids. Germline values: CDR1 MNHNY, CDR2 SVGAGI (reference sequence). Trimming removed 3 bases from V and 12 bases from J, with 17 bases in between. CDR3 region: CASSYGRGAPPFF. The CDR3, as DNA: TGTGCCAGCAGTTATGGGAGGGGCGCCCCCCCTTTCTTT.